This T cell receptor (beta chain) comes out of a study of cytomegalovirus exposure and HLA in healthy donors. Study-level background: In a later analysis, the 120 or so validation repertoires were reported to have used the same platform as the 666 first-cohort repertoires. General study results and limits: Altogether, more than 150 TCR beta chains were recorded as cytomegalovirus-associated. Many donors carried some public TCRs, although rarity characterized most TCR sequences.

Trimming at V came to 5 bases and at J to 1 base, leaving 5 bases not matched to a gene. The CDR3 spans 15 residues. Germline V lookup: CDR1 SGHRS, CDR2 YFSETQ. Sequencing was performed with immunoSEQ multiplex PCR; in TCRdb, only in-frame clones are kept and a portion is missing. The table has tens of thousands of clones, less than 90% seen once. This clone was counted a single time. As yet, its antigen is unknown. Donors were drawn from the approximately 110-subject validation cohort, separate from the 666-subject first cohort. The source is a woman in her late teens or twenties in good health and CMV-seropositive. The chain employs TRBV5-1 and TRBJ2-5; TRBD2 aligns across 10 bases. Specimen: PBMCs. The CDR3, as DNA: TGCGCCAGCAGAAGGGCTAGCGGGGGCCAAGAGACCCAGTACTTC. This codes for CASRRASGGQETQYF. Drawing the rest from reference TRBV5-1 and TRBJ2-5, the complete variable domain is KAGVTQTPRYLIKTRGQQVTLSCSPISGHRSVSWYQQTPGQGLQFLFEYFSETQRNKGNFPGRFSGRQFSNSRSEMNVSTLELGDSALYLCASRRASGGQETQYFGPGTRLLVL.